Listed below are T cell receptor beta chains from one sample, sequenced in a study of blood T cell repertoires in COVID-19. Clones were sequenced by immunoSEQ multiplex PCR, and TCRdb holds only the in-frame ones, with some missing. The sample yields about 170,000 clones, 85% seen once. Sequenced input: peripheral blood. The receptors shown here come from a human donor with acute or convalescent COVID-19. The donor label of this sample is uncertain. Both conserved end residues are part of each CDR3. The D gene is left open where the match is weak. Size values are once, few and many counts, or a class for expanded clones, and some rows have none.

J: TRBJ1-1; D: -; size: -; V: TRBV6-2/TRBV6-3; CDR3: CASSYPEPGQLNTEAFF; DNA: TGTGCCAGCAGTTACCCCGAACCTGGACAGTTGAACACTGAAGCTTTCTTT
J: TRBJ1-6; D: TRBD1; size: once; V: TRBV11-2; CDR3: CAGSSGTVYNSPLHF; DNA: TGTGCCGGCAGCTCCGGGACAGTCTATAATTCACCCCTCCACTTT
J: TRBJ1-1; D: -; size: -; V: TRBV18; CDR3: CASSAQTGNTEAFF; DNA: TGTGCCAGCTCAGCTCAGACAGGGAACACTGAAGCTTTCTTT
J: TRBJ1-2; D: TRBD1; size: -; V: TRBV5-6; CDR3: CASSSTGVRGYTF; DNA: TGTGCCAGCAGCTCGACAGGGGTGAGAGGCTACACCTTC
J: TRBJ2-7; D: TRBD1; size: -; V: TRBV18; CDR3: CASSPLVRDRGHYEQYF; DNA: TGTGCCAGCTCACCACTAGTCCGGGACAGGGGACACTACGAGCAGTACTTC
J: TRBJ1-6; D: TRBD1; size: -; V: TRBV6-5; CDR3: CASSFLDREASPLHF; DNA: TGTGCCAGCAGTTTTCTAGACAGGGAAGCATCACCCCTCCACTTT
J: TRBJ2-3; D: -; size: -; V: TRBV11-3; CDR3: CASREGGGPDTQYF; DNA: TGTGCCAGCAGAGAAGGGGGGGGCCCGGATACGCAGTATTTT
J: TRBJ1-2; D: TRBD1; size: -; V: TRBV24-1; CDR3: CATSDHRFGQGWDGYTF; DNA: TGTGCCACCAGTGATCACCGATTCGGACAGGGTTGGGATGGCTACACCTTC
J: TRBJ2-2; D: -; size: -; V: TRBV7-6; CDR3: CASSLAGEANGELFF; DNA: TGTGCCAGCAGCTTAGCGGGGGAGGCTAACGGGGAGCTGTTTTTT
J: TRBJ1-5; D: TRBD1; size: -; V: TRBV19; CDR3: CASRTGLRPQHF; DNA: TGTGCCAGCAGGACAGGTCTAAGGCCCCAGCATTTT
J: TRBJ1-2; D: -; size: -; V: TRBV2; CDR3: CASSKSTGSIFDGYTF; DNA: TGTGCCAGCAGTAAATCGACAGGCAGCATTTTTGATGGCTACACCTTC
J: TRBJ2-7; D: -; size: -; V: TRBV7-2; CDR3: CASSLESAGLSYEQYF; DNA: TGTGCCAGCAGCTTAGAGTCGGCGGGGTTATCCTACGAGCAGTACTTC
J: TRBJ1-1; D: -; size: -; V: TRBV2; CDR3: CASSDQGSGSFF; DNA: TGTGCCAGCAGTGACCAGGGGTCAGGGTCTTTCTTT
J: TRBJ2-3; D: TRBD2; size: -; V: TRBV4-1; CDR3: CASSLGSGGRTDTQYF; DNA: TGCGCCAGCAGCCTAGGTAGCGGGGGGCGCACAGATACGCAGTATTTT
J: TRBJ1-1; D: TRBD1; size: -; V: TRBV14; CDR3: CASSQERLGDREAEAFF; DNA: TGTGCCAGCAGCCAAGAAAGGTTAGGGGACAGGGAGGCTGAAGCTTTCTTT
J: TRBJ1-5; D: -; size: once; V: TRBV6-5; CDR3: CASSSKGDNNQPQHF; DNA: TGTGCCAGCAGTTCGAAAGGGGACAACAATCAGCCCCAGCATTTT
J: TRBJ2-3; D: TRBD2; size: -; V: TRBV28; CDR3: CASSSGGASGGVRDTQYF; DNA: TGTGCCAGCAGTTCAGGAGGGGCTAGCGGGGGGGTGAGAGATACGCAGTATTTT
J: TRBJ1-2; D: -; size: -; V: TRBV6-5; CDR3: CASSPGGGYYGYTF; DNA: TGTGCCAGCAGTCCGGGGGGGGGATACTATGGCTACACCTTC
J: TRBJ1-1; D: TRBD1; size: -; V: TRBV10-2; CDR3: CATDSSRGLGTEAFF; DNA: TGCGCCACCGATAGCTCCAGGGGGCTAGGTACTGAAGCTTTCTTT
J: TRBJ1-1; D: -; size: -; V: TRBV5-1; CDR3: CASSPQGGNTEAFF; DNA: TGCGCCAGCAGCCCCCAGGGTGGGAACACTGAAGCTTTCTTT
J: TRBJ1-1; D: TRBD1; size: -; V: TRBV29-1; CDR3: CSAGQGGNTEAFF; DNA: TGCAGCGCTGGACAGGGGGGGAACACTGAAGCTTTCTTT
J: TRBJ2-1; D: TRBD1; size: -; V: TRBV7-7; CDR3: CASSKRQGDEQFF; DNA: TGTGCCAGCAGCAAACGACAGGGCGATGAGCAGTTCTTC
J: TRBJ1-6; D: -; size: -; V: TRBV19; CDR3: CASSIGSSNPVSPLHF; DNA: TGTGCCAGTAGTATCGGGAGCTCAAACCCAGTCTCACCCCTCCACTTT
J: TRBJ1-6; D: -; size: many; V: TRBV6-4; CDR3: CASSPDSGLNSPLHF; DNA: TGTGCCAGCAGCCCGGACAGCGGACTCAATTCACCCCTCCACTTT
J: TRBJ1-6; D: -; size: -; V: TRBV2; CDR3: CASFRVYNSPLHF; DNA: TGTGCCAGCTTTAGAGTCTATAATTCACCCCTCCACTTT
J: TRBJ1-6; D: -; size: -; V: TRBV5-4; CDR3: CASSLRSQGNSPLHF; DNA: TGTGCCAGCAGCTTGAGATCCCAGGGAAATTCACCCCTCCACTTT
J: TRBJ1-3; D: -; size: -; V: TRBV5-1; CDR3: CASSLAGVENTIYF; DNA: TGCGCCAGCAGCTTGGCAGGGGTGGAAAACACCATATATTTT
J: TRBJ2-5; D: -; size: -; V: TRBV19; CDR3: CASSIVSGNNEETQYF; DNA: TGTGCCAGTAGTATAGTGTCGGGGAATAATGAAGAGACCCAGTACTTC
J: TRBJ1-3; D: -; size: once; V: TRBV18; CDR3: CASSPAGTGNTIYF; DNA: TGTGCCAGCTCACCAGCAGGTACCGGAAACACCATATATTTT
J: TRBJ1-1; D: -; size: few; V: TRBV2; CDR3: CASSDTRNTEAFF; DNA: TGTGCCAGCAGCGACACGAGGAACACTGAAGCTTTCTTT
J: TRBJ1-1; D: -; size: -; V: TRBV5-1; CDR3: CASSFMDSMGTEAFF; DNA: TGCGCCAGCAGCTTTATGGACAGTATGGGCACTGAAGCTTTCTTT
J: TRBJ2-7; D: TRBD1; size: -; V: TRBV7-9; CDR3: CASSLPGQGNPYEQYF; DNA: TGTGCCAGCAGCCTACCCGGACAGGGAAATCCCTACGAGCAGTACTTC
J: TRBJ1-4; D: -; size: few; V: TRBV6-1; CDR3: CASSELGVTGEKLFF; DNA: TGTGCCAGCAGTGAACTAGGGGTAACGGGTGAAAAACTGTTTTTT